This T cell receptor (beta chain) was observed in a study of blood T cells in healthy people across ages. Study conclusions and caveats: Estimates drawn from one million T cells were deemed to understate diversity.

In regard to this clonotype: Its antigen is currently unknown.

Each sample had at least 6.5 million PBMCs isolated. Then a second PCR, running about 6 to 12 cycles, was carried out with a sample-barcoded 5' primer and a J-beta primer mix. TCRdb processed the 5' RACE reads anew with MiXCR; each CDR3 protein has one entry. The table includes about a million distinct CDR3 sequences, about 51% detected once. Germline CDR1 MGHDK, CDR2 SYGVNS. Trimming took off 8 bases at V and 0 bases at J, with 14 bases between the two ends. There are 16 residues in the CDR3. The rearrangement uses TRBV25-1 and TRBJ2-6, with TRBD2 as a possible D gene (5 bases). The sequencing sample was made of blood. This clonotype originated in a woman aged 55-70 years in good health. CDR3 region: CASQTKASSGANVLTF. CDR3 DNA sequence: TGTGCCAGCCAGACTAAGGCGAGCTCTGGGGCCAACGTCCTGACTTTC.